These 31 T cell receptor beta chains were all obtained from the same sample, sequenced in a study of T cells in Graves' hyperthyroidism and ophthalmopathy. Amplification of TCR beta CDR3 regions used RNA as the template. First-round RT-PCR with HTBI primers amplified the TCR CDR3 region. From the multiplex PCR reads, TCRdb called clonotypes with MiXCR, one entry per CDR3 protein. The data contain hundreds of thousands of distinct CDR3 sequences, about 20% of them singletons. Specimen: blood. These receptors all stem from a man aged 35 to 55 with Graves' ophthalmopathy.

This clonotype was seen a handful of times. The chain has TRBV30 and TRBJ2-7, with 8 bases identical to TRBD1. Trimming removed 1 base from V and 6 bases from J; junction bases left unmatched: 8. Looked up from germline, CDR1 is GTSNPN and CDR2 is SVGIG (reference sequence). The CDR3 is made up of 14 amino acids. This CDR3 reads CAWSGRTGMAEQYF. CDR3 DNA: TGTGCCTGGAGTGGGAGGACAGGGATGGCCGAGCAGTACTTC. Full variable domain (rest looked up from reference TRBV30 and TRBJ2-7): SQTIHQWPATLVQPVGSPLSLECTVEGTSNPNLYWYRQAAGRGLQLLFYSVGIGQISSEVPQNLSASRPQDRQFILSSKKLLLSDSGFYLCAWSGRTGMAEQYFGPGTRLTVT.

This chain connects TRBV12-3 or TRBV12-4 to TRBJ1-1; weak D call: TRBD1 (6 bases). V dropped 6 bases and J dropped 4 bases, with 12 bases sitting between them. This CDR3 spans 13 amino acids. The CDR3 DNA reads TGTGCCAGCAGGGTTGTCAGGGGCACTGAAGCTTTCTTT. Encoded protein: CASRVVRGTEAFF.

This clonotype came up many times. The chain joins TRBV20-1 to TRBJ2-3; D is unclear. The length of the CDR3 is 15 residues. Germline assignment: CDR1 DFQATT and CDR2 SNEGSKA (reference sequence). Between the trimmed V and J ends, which lost 6 bases and 0 bases, there was a span of 16 bases. CDR3 residues: CSASDWLRSTDTQYF. The CDR3 DNA is TGCAGTGCCAGTGACTGGCTCCGTAGCACAGATACGCAGTATTTT.

In this sample, this clonotype turned up many times. The rearrangement links TRBV28 to TRBJ2-5; a possible D gene is TRBD1 (6 bases). V was pared by 3 bases and J by 3 bases, with 29 bases between. Germline values: CDR1 MDHEN, CDR2 SYDVKM. The CDR3 sequence is 20 residues long. The CDR3 protein is CASSFPWTEPPTTPKETQYF. CDR3 sequence (DNA): TGTGCCAGCAGTTTTCCCTGGACAGAACCCCCGACTACCCCCAAAGAGACCCAGTACTTC.

This clonotype was detected many times. The chain combines TRBV11-2 with TRBJ2-3, with TRBD2 matching over 7 bases. This CDR3 contains 17 residues. Germline V gene sequence: CDR1 SGHAT, CDR2 FQNNGV. V lost 4 bases to trimming and J lost 2 bases; unmatched junction nucleotides: 12. As DNA, the CDR3 is TGTGCCAGCAGCTCACTACTAGCGCCAACCCTCACAGATACGCAGTATTTT. Residues: CASSSLLAPTLTDTQYF.

V usage is TRBV6-5 and J usage is TRBJ1-3; D possibly corresponds to TRBD1 (5 bases). There are 14 residues in the CDR3. The germline V gene has CDR1 MNHEY and CDR2 SVGAGI. Trimming removed 2 bases from V and 4 bases from J, with 9 bases in between. CDR3 protein: CASSYAGSGNTIYF. The CDR3 nucleotides read TGTGCCAGCAGTTACGCAGGGAGCGGAAACACCATATATTTT.

There are many counts of this clonotype. CDR3 in DNA: TGTGCCAGTGGCCGACAGTCTACGCGAGAGCAGTACTTC. Residues: CASGRQSTREQYF. The chain employs TRBV28 and TRBJ2-7; TRBD1 is a possible D gene (5 bases). CDR3 size: 13 residues. V was cut by 9 bases and J by 7 bases, with 19 bases left in between. Germline CDR1 MDHEN, CDR2 SYDVKM.

The chain uses TRBV9 and TRBJ2-5; 9 bases line up with TRBD2. Germline CDR1 is SGDLS and CDR2 is YYNGEE. The CDR3 covers 16 residues. V dropped 0 bases and J dropped 2; count of bases not matched to a gene: 5. The CDR3 DNA sequence: TGTGCCAGCAGCGTAGCGGCGGGAGGGGTTCAAGAGACCCAGTACTTC. It is translated as CASSVAAGGVQETQYF.

A few counts support this clonotype. V usage is TRBV28 and J usage is TRBJ1-2; 8 bases map to TRBD1. Germline V gene data show CDR1 as MDHEN and CDR2 as SYDVKM. V lost 2 bases to trimming and J lost 4 bases; unmatched junction nucleotides: 12. There are 17 residues in the CDR3. CDR3 coding DNA: TGTGCCAGCAGTTTAATGTCTTCAGGGGGCCTCCGCTATGGCTACACCTTC. The encoded protein is CASSLMSSGGLRYGYTF.

This clonotype turned up a few times. This chain connects TRBV4-1 to TRBJ1-3; D unresolved. Per germline, CDR1 MGHRA and CDR2 YSYEKL. This CDR3 comprises 12 residues. The germline V and J ends were trimmed by 2 bases and 2 bases, with 1 base remaining between them. CDR3 nucleotide sequence: TGCGCCAGCAGCCAACCTGGAAACACCATATATTTT. Translation gives CASSQPGNTIYF.

This clonotype has just a few counts. This sequence joins TRBV5-1 and TRBJ1-2; D remains unclear. Per the germline V gene, CDR1 is SGHRS and CDR2 is YFSETQ. V was cut by 0 bases and J by 7 bases, with 19 bases left in between. The CDR3 totals 16 residues. CDR3 DNA sequence: TGCGCCAGCAGCTTGGATGGACCCCCGGCGTCTATTGGCTACACCTTC. This gives the protein CASSLDGPPASIGYTF.

The gene calls are TRBV5-1 and TRBJ2-1, with 11 bases matching TRBD2. This CDR3 region has 16 residues. Germline V lookup: CDR1 SGHRS, CDR2 YFSETQ. V dropped 2 bases and J dropped 7; count of bases not matched to a gene: 8. CDR3 residues: CASSFGGLAGSNEQFF. In nucleotides, the CDR3 is TGCGCCAGCAGCTTTGGCGGACTAGCGGGTTCGAATGAGCAGTTCTTC.

The chain carries TRBV4-1 and TRBJ2-2; TRBD2 matches 9 bases. CDR3 length: 19 residues. The ends lost 1 base at V and 5 bases at J; junction bases unmatched: 14. Germline CDR1 MGHRA, CDR2 YSYEKL. In nucleotides, the CDR3 is TGCGCCAGCAGCCAAGCTGGTGGGATGAGCGGGGGGCGTACCGGGGAGCTGTTTTTT. Its protein is CASSQAGGMSGGRTGELFF.

This clonotype showed up many times. V gene TRBV7-2 combines with J gene TRBJ2-1, with a tentative D call TRBD2 (6 bases). Germline CDR1 SGHTA, CDR2 FQGNSA. CDR3 length: 15 residues. V gave up 1 base and J gave up 4 bases, with 11 bases separating them. CDR3 in amino acids: CASSLGGTRYNEQFF. The DNA of the CDR3 is TGTGCCAGCAGCTTAGGTGGGACTCGATACAATGAGCAGTTCTTC.

V is TRBV27 and J is TRBJ1-1; 7 positions match TRBD1. This CDR3 has 14 amino acids. Trimming at V came to 6 bases and at J to 4 bases, leaving 8 bases not matched to a gene. Germline V gene sequence: CDR1 MNHEY, CDR2 SMNVEV (reference sequence). The CDR3 DNA follows: TGTGCCAGCAGCCCCGGGACAGCCATCACTGAAGCTTTCTTT. Translated: CASSPGTAITEAFF.

This clonotype was picked up many times. CDR3 DNA sequence: TGTGCCAGCAGCGGGACGGAAAACTATGGCTACACCTTC. It specifies CASSGTENYGYTF. This sequence joins TRBV2 and TRBJ1-2, with TRBD1 as a possible D gene (5 bases). CDR3 length equals 13 residues. CDR1 and CDR2 from the germline V gene are SNHLY and FYNNEI. V was cut by 6 bases and J by 2 bases, with 10 bases left in between.

The chain recombines TRBV19 with TRBJ2-7; tentatively, D is TRBD1 or TRBD2 (5 bases each). CDR1 LNHDA and CDR2 SQIVND come from the germline V gene (reference sequence). Trimming pared 3 bases from V and 3 bases from J, leaving 15 bases between. This CDR3 is built from 15 residues. The CDR3 coding sequence is TGTGCCAGTAGTATGATAGGGACGGCAATCTACGAGCAGTACTTC. It codes for CASSMIGTAIYEQYF.

V is TRBV30 and J is TRBJ2-5; possibly TRBD2 for D (6 bases). Trimming removed 2 bases at V and 4 bases at J, with 17 bases between. The CDR3 is 15 residues long. CDR1 GTSNPN and CDR2 SVGIG come from the germline V gene (reference sequence). The CDR3 is CAWSPRGTLRETQYF. The DNA for the CDR3 is TGTGCCTGGAGTCCCCGTGGGACTTTAAGAGAGACCCAGTACTTC.

This clonotype has a count of ten or more. The J gene is TRBJ2-1, the V gene TRBV30, with D hard to call. Germline V gives CDR1 GTSNPN, CDR2 SVGIG (reference sequence). The V end was cut by 2 bases, the J end by 5 bases, with 7 bases between. CDR3 length: 12 amino acids. In DNA form, the CDR3 reads TGTGCCTGGAGTTTTAGTCACAATGAGCAGTTCTTC. Residues: CAWSFSHNEQFF.

In the case of this clonotype: A much larger clone lies one base from this, so it may be a read error. This rearrangement joins TRBV5-1 to TRBJ1-1, with D uncertain. The germline V gene encodes CDR1 SGHRS and CDR2 YFSETQ. The CDR3 is 17 residues long. CDR3 in DNA: TGCGCCAGCGGCTTGGGTGTAGGCGGACGCTGGAACACTGAAGCTTTCTTT. As protein: CASGLGVGGRWNTEAFF.

There are a few counts of this clonotype. V gene TRBV4-3 combines with J gene TRBJ2-2; maybe TRBD2 (6 bases). V dropped 0 bases and J dropped 5 bases, with 13 bases sitting between them. The CDR3 has 16 residues. Per germline, CDR1 LGHNA and CDR2 YSLEER. DNA of the CDR3: TGCGCCAGCAGCCAAGATAGGAGGGTGGGGACCGGGGAGCTGTTTTTT. This sequence encodes CASSQDRRVGTGELFF.

This clonotype was counted a few times. The V and J genes are TRBV7-2 and TRBJ1-1, with D possibly being TRBD1 (5 bases). In germline, CDR1 is SGHTA, CDR2 FQGNSA. V dropped 5 bases and J dropped 4 bases, with 14 bases sitting between them. This CDR3 has 14 residues. The CDR3 here is CASSATWRGTEAFF. CDR3 nucleotides: TGTGCCAGCAGCGCCACCTGGAGGGGCACTGAAGCTTTCTTT.

Many counts were recorded for this clonotype. The chain joins TRBV11-2 to TRBJ1-1; 8 nucleotides agree with TRBD1. Germline assignment: CDR1 SGHAT and CDR2 FQNNGV. With V trimmed by 1 base and J by 8 bases, 3 bases remained unmatched. The CDR3 loop spans 13 amino acids. CDR3 sequence (DNA): TGTGCCAGCAGCTTAGGGAGGGACAGGGAAGCTTTCTTT. Translated: CASSLGRDREAFF. The complete variable domain, with remaining parts taken from reference TRBV11-2 and TRBJ1-1, reads EAGVAQSPRYKIIEKRQSVAFWCNPISGHATLYWYQQILGQGPKLLIQFQNNGVVDDSQLPKDRFSAERLKGVDSTLKIQPAKLEDSAVYLCASSLGRDREAFFGQGTRLTVV.

The chain joins TRBV6-1 to TRBJ1-1; D is perhaps TRBD1 (6 bases). Germline loops: CDR1 MNHNS, CDR2 SASEGT. The CDR3 is 15 amino acids. The ends were cut back, 7 bases at V and 0 bases at J, with 15 bases in the middle. Written as DNA, the CDR3 is TGTGCCAGCACCATCCAGGGGACCCTGAACACTGAAGCTTTCTTT. Its translation: CASTIQGTLNTEAFF.

This clonotype was observed a handful of times. The rearrangement uses TRBV19 and TRBJ2-3, with 11 bases aligning to TRBD2. Per the germline V gene, CDR1 is LNHDA and CDR2 is SQIVND (reference sequence). Trimming at V came to 4 bases and at J to 6 bases, leaving 9 bases not matched to a gene. There are 16 residues in the CDR3. The CDR3 spells CASSTPPSGRTDTQYF. The CDR3, as DNA: TGTGCCAGTAGTACCCCGCCTAGCGGGAGGACGGATACGCAGTATTTT. The full variable domain, its missing parts supplied by reference TRBV19 and TRBJ2-3, is DGGITQSPKYLFRKEGQNVTLSCEQNLNHDAMYWYRQDPGQGLRLIYYSQIVNDFQKGDIAEGYSVSREKKESFPLTVTSAQKNPTAFYLCASSTPPSGRTDTQYFGPGTRLTVL.

This clonotype was observed a handful of times. The chain joins TRBV5-1 to TRBJ1-2, with D possibly matching TRBD1 (6 bases). V was shortened by 5 bases and J by 0 bases, with 20 bases between the two germline ends. Germline V gene sequence: CDR1 SGHRS, CDR2 YFSETQ. The CDR3 contains 17 residues. The CDR3 here is CASRLSGLAGANYGYTF. CDR3 in DNA: TGCGCCAGCAGACTCAGCGGCTTGGCAGGGGCTAACTATGGCTACACCTTC.

Details on this clonotype: The junction and the germline gene differ at one end; a read error may be behind it. The V gene is TRBV5-8, the J gene TRBJ1-4, with D unclear. This CDR3 contains 15 residues. In germline, CDR1 is SGHTS, CDR2 YDEGEE. The CDR3: CANSFRRGSGEKLFF. CDR3 sequence (DNA): TGTGCCAACAGCTTTCGAAGAGGTAGCGGTGAAAAACTGTTTTTT.

The V gene is TRBV4-1, the J gene TRBJ2-1; no definite D call. Germline V gene lookup returns CDR1 MGHRA and CDR2 YSYEKL. CDR3 length: 15 residues. Trimming left V 0 bases short and J 6 bases short, with 12 bases between. This CDR3 reads CASSQDRLYGNEQFF. In DNA, the CDR3 is TGCGCCAGCAGCCAAGATCGTCTTTATGGCAATGAGCAGTTCTTC.

V and J are TRBV4-1 and TRBJ2-3, with TRBD2 identical over 11 bases. This CDR3 has 18 amino acids. Looked up from germline, CDR1 is MGHRA and CDR2 is YSYEKL. The trim removed 1 base at V and 8 bases at J, leaving 14 bases unmatched. CDR3 region: CASSQVPEGSGGAGTQYF. Here the CDR3 DNA reads TGCGCCAGCAGCCAAGTGCCGGAGGGTAGCGGGGGGGCCGGTACGCAGTATTTT.

This clonotype has a count of ten or more. The DNA for the CDR3 is TGTGCCAGCAGATTACGGGACTGGGACAAGAGCTCCTACAATGAGCAGTTCTTC. It specifies CASRLRDWDKSSYNEQFF. V usage is TRBV9 and J usage is TRBJ2-1; either TRBD1 or TRBD2 may supply D (6 bases each). Germline V gives CDR1 SGDLS, CDR2 YYNGEE. Between the trimmed V and J ends, which lost 5 bases and 0 bases, there was a span of 21 bases. The CDR3 covers 18 residues.

This clonotype occurred many times. This chain uses TRBV12-3 or TRBV12-4 with TRBJ1-1; D might be TRBD1 (5 bases). The CDR3 contains 15 residues. Trimming shortened V by 5 bases and J by 3 bases, and 16 bases separated the two germline ends. CDR3 residues: CASSPMGPVYTEAFF. The CDR3 DNA reads as TGTGCCAGCAGTCCGATGGGACCCGTCTACACTGAAGCTTTCTTT.